These 5 T cell receptor beta chains came from one sample sequenced in a study of blood T cell repertoires in COVID-19. Repertoires were generated with immunoSEQ multiplex PCR, while TCRdb's copy carries only in-frame clones and drops some. The table shows approximately 380,000 clones, with roughly 91% occurring only once. The sample was PBMCs or T cells enriched from blood (not recorded which). These TCRs come from a young woman who had recovered from COVID-19.

The V call is TRBV3-1 (or the pseudogene TRBV3-2), the J call TRBJ2-7; D is possibly TRBD2 (6 bases). The germline V gene encodes CDR1 LGHDT and CDR2 YNNKEL (reference sequence). V gave up 0 bases and J gave up 5 bases, with 17 bases separating them. This CDR3 is 16 amino acids long. The CDR3 is CASSQEGLYKGHEQYF. The CDR3 nucleotides are TGTGCCAGCAGCCAAGAGGGACTTTATAAGGGCCACGAGCAGTACTTC.

V gene TRBV7-9 combines with J gene TRBJ2-7; no reliable D call. Looked up from germline, CDR1 is SEHNR and CDR2 is FQNEAQ (reference sequence). Trimming took 1 base from V and 5 from J, leaving 9 bases between them. CDR3 length: 13 residues. The CDR3 DNA is TGTGCCAGCAGCTTAGGTCGGGTGGACGAGCAGTACTTC. Protein product: CASSLGRVDEQYF. Full variable domain (outside the CDR3, taken from reference TRBV7-9 and TRBJ2-7): DTGVSQNPRHKITKRGQNVTFRCDPISEHNRLYWYRQTLGQGPEFLTYFQNEAQLEKSRLLSDRFSAERPKGSFSTLEIQRTEQGDSAMYLCASSLGRVDEQYFGPGTRLTVT.

J is TRBJ2-5 and V is TRBV5-4; tentatively, D is TRBD1 (5 bases). There are 14 residues in the CDR3. CDR1 is SGHNT and CDR2 is YYREEE in the germline V gene (reference sequence). Trimming took 1 base from V and 2 from J, leaving 9 bases between them. Written as DNA, the CDR3 is TGTGCCAGCAGCTTGTTCCAGGGACAAGAGACCCAGTACTTC. Amino acids: CASSLFQGQETQYF. The full variable domain, rest sourced from reference TRBV5-4 and TRBJ2-5, is ETGVTQSPTHLIKTRGQQVTLRCSSQSGHNTVSWYQQALGQGPQFIFQYYREEENGRGNFPPRFSGLQFPNYSSELNVNALELDDSALYLCASSLFQGQETQYFGPGTRLLVL.

The chain has TRBV14 and TRBJ1-2, with 10 bases lining up with TRBD1. Per the germline V gene, CDR1 is SGHDN and CDR2 is FVKESK. The trim removed 3 bases at V and 7 bases at J, leaving 8 bases unmatched. The length of the CDR3 is 15 residues. This CDR3 is CASSQPGQGPGGYTF. DNA of the CDR3: TGTGCCAGCAGCCAGCCGGGACAGGGGCCCGGTGGCTACACCTTC.

The chain recombines TRBV28 with TRBJ1-3; no clear D gene. This CDR3 has 13 residues. Germline assignment: CDR1 MDHEN and CDR2 SYDVKM. V shed 3 bases and J shed 4 bases, with 7 bases lying between them. The chain's CDR3 is CASSLVRGNTIYF. The CDR3 DNA reads as TGTGCCAGCAGTTTGGTGCGGGGAAACACCATATATTTT. The variable domain in full, with the rest retrieved from reference TRBV28 and TRBJ1-3, is DVKVTQSSRYLVKRTGEKVFLECVQDMDHENMFWYRQDPGLGLRLIYFSYDVKMKEKGDIPEGYSVSREKKERFSLILESASTNQTSMYLCASSLVRGNTIYFGEGSWLTVV.